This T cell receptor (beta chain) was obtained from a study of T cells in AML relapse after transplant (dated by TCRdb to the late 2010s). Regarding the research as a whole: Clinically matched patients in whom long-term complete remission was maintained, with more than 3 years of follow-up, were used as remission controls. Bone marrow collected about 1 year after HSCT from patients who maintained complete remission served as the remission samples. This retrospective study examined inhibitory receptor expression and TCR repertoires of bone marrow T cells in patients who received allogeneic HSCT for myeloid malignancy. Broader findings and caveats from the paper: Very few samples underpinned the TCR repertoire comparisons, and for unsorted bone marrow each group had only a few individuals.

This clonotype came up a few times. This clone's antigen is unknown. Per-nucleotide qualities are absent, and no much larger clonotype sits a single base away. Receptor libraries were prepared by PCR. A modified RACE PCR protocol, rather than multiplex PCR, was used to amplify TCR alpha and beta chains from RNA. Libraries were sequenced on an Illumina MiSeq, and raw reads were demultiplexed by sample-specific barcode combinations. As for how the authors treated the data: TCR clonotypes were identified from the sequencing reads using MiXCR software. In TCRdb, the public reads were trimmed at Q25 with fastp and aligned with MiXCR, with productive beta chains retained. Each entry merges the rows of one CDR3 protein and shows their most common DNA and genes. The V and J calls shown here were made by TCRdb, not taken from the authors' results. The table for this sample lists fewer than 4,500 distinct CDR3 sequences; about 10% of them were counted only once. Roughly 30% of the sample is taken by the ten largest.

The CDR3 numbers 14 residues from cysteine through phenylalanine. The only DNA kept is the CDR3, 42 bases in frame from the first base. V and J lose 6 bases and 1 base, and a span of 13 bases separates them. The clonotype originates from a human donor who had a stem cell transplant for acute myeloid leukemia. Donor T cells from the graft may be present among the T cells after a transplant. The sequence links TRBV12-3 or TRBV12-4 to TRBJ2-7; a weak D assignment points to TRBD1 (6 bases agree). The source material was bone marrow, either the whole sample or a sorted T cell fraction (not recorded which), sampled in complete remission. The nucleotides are TGTGCCAGCAGCCCTACTGGGACATCCTACGAGCAGTACTTC. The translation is CASSPTGTSYEQYF.